The source of this T cell receptor beta chain is a study of post-analysis software for immune sequencing data. Looking at the study overall: The cohort encompassed relapsing-remitting, secondary progressive and progressive-relapsing multiple sclerosis disease courses.

On this clonotype itself: Its antigen is not known.

Per germline, CDR1 ENHRY and CDR2 SYGVKD. Trimming took off 3 bases at V and 0 bases at J, with 2 bases between the two ends. The CDR3 has 12 residues. The study, taken as a whole, reports: The five TRBV segments detected at higher frequency in patients than in controls included TRBV5-6, TRBV5-1 and TRBV20-1. Multiple sclerosis patients showed significantly lower normalized Chao1 diversity than controls did.

cDNA libraries of TCR beta carried unique molecular identifiers. MiXCR, run by TCRdb on the PCR reads, gives a single entry per CDR3 protein. The sample consists of about 200,000 distinct CDR3 sequences, around 29% of them appearing once. The chain has TRBV10-3 and TRBJ1-1; no clear D gene. Material: blood. This TCR came from a girl under 18 with multiple sclerosis. CDR3 DNA sequence: TGTGCCATCAGTGATCTGAACACTGAAGCTTTCTTT. It encodes CAISDLNTEAFF.